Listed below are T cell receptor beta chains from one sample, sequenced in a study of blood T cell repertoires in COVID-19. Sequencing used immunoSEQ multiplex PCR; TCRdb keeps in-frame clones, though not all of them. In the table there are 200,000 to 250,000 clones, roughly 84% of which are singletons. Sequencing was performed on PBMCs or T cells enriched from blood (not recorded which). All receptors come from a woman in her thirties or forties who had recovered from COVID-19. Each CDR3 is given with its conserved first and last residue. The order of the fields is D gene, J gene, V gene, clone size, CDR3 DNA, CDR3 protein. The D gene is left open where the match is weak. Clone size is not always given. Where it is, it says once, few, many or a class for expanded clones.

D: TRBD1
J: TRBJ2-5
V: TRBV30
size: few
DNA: TGTGCCTGGAGTCTCCGGACAGGGATTGGTGAGACCCAGTACTTC
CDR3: CAWSLRTGIGETQYF

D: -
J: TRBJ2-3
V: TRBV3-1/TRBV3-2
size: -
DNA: TGTGCCAGCAGCCAATACTCGCGAGGGTCCACAGATACGCAGTATTTT
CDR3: CASSQYSRGSTDTQYF

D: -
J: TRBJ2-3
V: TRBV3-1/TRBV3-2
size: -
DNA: TGTGCCAGCAGCCAAGATCGCTTCGCGGGTACGCAGTATTTT
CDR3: CASSQDRFAGTQYF

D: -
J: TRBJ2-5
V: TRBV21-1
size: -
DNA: TGTGCCACCGAAAGAATCGGCGGGGAGACCCAGTACTTC
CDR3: CATERIGGETQYF

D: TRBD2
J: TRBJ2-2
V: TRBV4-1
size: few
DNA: TGCGCCAGCAGCCAGTCCGGGACTAGCGGGGTCACCGGGGAGCTGTTTTTT
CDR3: CASSQSGTSGVTGELFF

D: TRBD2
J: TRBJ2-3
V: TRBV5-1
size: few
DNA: TGCGCCAGCAGCCTGGGACTAGCGGGTAGCACAGATACGCAGTATTTT
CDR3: CASSLGLAGSTDTQYF

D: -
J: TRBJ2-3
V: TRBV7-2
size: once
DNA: TGTGCCAGCAGCGCGGAGGGGAGAACAGATACGCAGTATTTT
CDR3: CASSAEGRTDTQYF

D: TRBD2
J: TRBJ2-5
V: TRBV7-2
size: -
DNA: TGTGCCAGCAGCTTAGGACTAGCGGTCCGAGGCGAGACCCAGTACTTC
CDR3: CASSLGLAVRGETQYF

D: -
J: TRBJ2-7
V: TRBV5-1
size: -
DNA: TGCGCCAGCAGGGAGGGATCCTACGAGCAGTACTTC
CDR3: CASREGSYEQYF

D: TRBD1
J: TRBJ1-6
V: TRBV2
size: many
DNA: TGTGCCAGCATCCGACAGGGGGCCTTTTCACCCCTCCACTTT
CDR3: CASIRQGAFSPLHF

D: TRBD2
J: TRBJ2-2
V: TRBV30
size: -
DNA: TGTGCCTGGAGTAAGGGGACTAGCGGGTACACCGGGGAGCTGTTTTTT
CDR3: CAWSKGTSGYTGELFF

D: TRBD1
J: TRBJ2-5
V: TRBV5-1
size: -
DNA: TGCGCCAGCAGCTTGGGGGGGACAGCGGTACAAGAGACCCAGTACTTC
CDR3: CASSLGGTAVQETQYF

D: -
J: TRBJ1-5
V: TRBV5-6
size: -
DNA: TGTGCCAGCAGGGCGGGGAATAGCAATCAGCCCCAGCATTTT
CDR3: CASRAGNSNQPQHF

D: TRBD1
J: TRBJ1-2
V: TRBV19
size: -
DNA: TGTGCCAGTAGTATCTCCGGGACAGGGGTCGGCTACACCTTC
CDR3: CASSISGTGVGYTF

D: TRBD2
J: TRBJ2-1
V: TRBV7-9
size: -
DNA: TGTGCCAGCAGCAATAAGGGACTAGCGGGCGTAACTTCCTACAATGAGCAGTTCTTC
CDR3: CASSNKGLAGVTSYNEQFF

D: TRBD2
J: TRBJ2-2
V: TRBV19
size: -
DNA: TGTGCCAGTAGTTGGGGACTAGCCGTTACCGGGGAGCTGTTTTTT
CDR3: CASSWGLAVTGELFF

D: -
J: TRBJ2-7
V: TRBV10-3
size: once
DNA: TGTGCCATCAGGCAGGGTGACGAGCAGTACTTC
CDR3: CAIRQGDEQYF

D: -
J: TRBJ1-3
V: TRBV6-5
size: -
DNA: TGTGCCAGCAGTTACTCTCTAGGCTCTGGAAACACCATATATTTT
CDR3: CASSYSLGSGNTIYF

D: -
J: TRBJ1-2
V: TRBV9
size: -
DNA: TGTGCCAGCAGCGTAGGTACAGGGCTTAACTATGGCTACACCTTC
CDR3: CASSVGTGLNYGYTF

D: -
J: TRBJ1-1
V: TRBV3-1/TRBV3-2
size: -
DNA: TGTGCCAGCCGTATGAACACTGAAGCTTTCTTT
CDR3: CASRMNTEAFF

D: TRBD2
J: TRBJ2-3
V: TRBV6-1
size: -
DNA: TGTGCCAGCAGTGAAGCGCGCGAGCGGGAGACAGATACGCAGTATTTT
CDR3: CASSEARERETDTQYF

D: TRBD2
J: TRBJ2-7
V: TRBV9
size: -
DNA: TGTGCCAGCAGCCCGGGGGACTACATCTACGAGCAGTACTTC
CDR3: CASSPGDYIYEQYF

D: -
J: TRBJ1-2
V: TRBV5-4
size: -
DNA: TGTGCCAGCAGCTCCGACAGGTCGTATGGCTACACCTTC
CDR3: CASSSDRSYGYTF

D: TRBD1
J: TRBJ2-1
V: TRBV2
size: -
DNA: TGTGCCAGCAGTGTCCGGGACAGAAGCTCCTACAATGAGCAGTTCTTC
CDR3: CASSVRDRSSYNEQFF

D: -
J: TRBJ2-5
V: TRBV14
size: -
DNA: TGTGCCAGCAGCCAGCTTCGCCCAGGGGACGAGACCCAGTACTTC
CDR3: CASSQLRPGDETQYF

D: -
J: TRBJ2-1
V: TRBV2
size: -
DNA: TGTGCCAGCAGGTCTACAGGGTACAATGAGCAGTTCTTC
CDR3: CASRSTGYNEQFF

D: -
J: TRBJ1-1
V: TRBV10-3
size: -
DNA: TGTGCCATCAGTGAGAATGCGGATGAAGCTTTCTTT
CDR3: CAISENADEAFF